These 30 T cell receptor beta chains came from one sample sequenced in a study of cytomegalovirus exposure and HLA in healthy donors. Generated by immunoSEQ multiplex PCR, the TCRdb table keeps only in-frame clones and is missing some. The sample lists 250,000 to 400,000 clones, roughly 90% occurring once. Input material: PBMCs. These receptors all come from a man aged 25-40 years in good health and CMV-seronegative.

V and J are TRBV10-2 and TRBJ1-2, with 8 bases lining up with TRBD1. Per germline, CDR1 WSHSY and CDR2 SAAADI. The CDR3 sequence is 14 residues long. J was trimmed by 8 bases and V by 2 bases; bases with no gene match: 7. DNA for the CDR3: TGCGCCAGCAGTGAGGGGGGACAGGTTTTGGGCTACACCTTC. Its protein product is CASSEGGQVLGYTF.

This chain connects TRBV27 to TRBJ1-6; D possibly corresponds to TRBD1 (5 bases). Trimming cost V 5 bases and J 6 bases, with 17 bases left between them. Germline V gene lookup returns CDR1 MNHEY and CDR2 SMNVEV (reference sequence). There are 16 residues in the CDR3. CDR3 sequence (DNA): TGTGCCAGCAGTCCTATGGGGCAGGGAAGTAATTCACCCCTCCACTTT. Translation: CASSPMGQGSNSPLHF.

Ten or more counts support this clone. This rearrangement joins TRBV10-1 to TRBJ2-4; perhaps TRBD2 as D (5 bases). Trimming cost V 3 bases and J 0 bases, with 9 bases left between them. CDR1 and CDR2 from the germline V gene are WNHNN and SYGVQD (reference sequence). This CDR3 region has 15 residues. The CDR3 is CASSEDGVAKNIQYF. DNA of the CDR3: TGCGCCAGCAGTGAAGACGGGGTAGCCAAAAACATTCAGTACTTC.

The J gene is TRBJ2-5, the V gene TRBV4-2, with D unclear. The CDR3 totals 14 residues. Trimming shortened V by 1 base and J by 5 bases, and 11 bases separated the two germline ends. Germline V gene sequence: CDR1 LGHNA, CDR2 YNFKEQ. CDR3 DNA sequence: TGTGCCAGCAGCCAAGTCTTGTCCGAGGAGACCCAGTACTTC. Encoded protein: CASSQVLSEETQYF.

V is TRBV14 and J is TRBJ1-3; 7 nucleotides agree with TRBD1. The CDR3 length is 14 residues. Trimming at V came to 7 bases and at J to 9 bases, leaving 12 bases not matched to a gene. Germline-derived CDR1 and CDR2 are SGHDN and FVKESK. CDR3 residues: CASTLTGRKGTIYF. The CDR3 bases are TGTGCCAGCACTCTGACAGGGAGGAAGGGCACCATATATTTT.

Only a few counts were recorded for this clone. The rearrangement joins TRBV6-5 to TRBJ2-7; the match to TRBD2 covers 7 bases. The V gene end was trimmed by 6 bases and the J gene end by 5 bases; junction bases not matched to a gene: 4. This CDR3 comprises 12 residues. Per germline, CDR1 MNHEY and CDR2 SVGAGI. CDR3 bases: TGTGCCAGCAGGAATCGGGGGGACGAGCAGTACTTC. It translates to CASRNRGDEQYF.

V gene TRBV11-2 combines with J gene TRBJ1-6; D ambiguous. The CDR3 covers 16 residues. V was clipped by 6 bases and J by 0 bases, with 12 bases between them. Germline CDR1 reads SGHAT; CDR2 reads FQNNGV. CDR3 residues: CASSSGGSSYNSPLHF. Written as DNA, the CDR3 is TGTGCCAGCAGTTCGGGAGGGAGCTCCTATAATTCACCCCTCCACTTT.

This chain connects TRBV2 to TRBJ1-2; D gene unclear. The CDR3 totals 16 residues. Between the trimmed V and J ends, which lost 7 bases and 6 bases, there was a span of 24 bases. From germline, CDR1 is SNHLY and CDR2 FYNNEI. CDR3 DNA: TGTGCCAGCACCCGGGTCCTATCCACCCGACTGGATGGCTACACCTTC. This encodes CASTRVLSTRLDGYTF.

V gene TRBV28 combines with J gene TRBJ1-1, with D possibly being TRBD1 (6 bases). Trimming took off 5 bases at V and 1 base at J, with 14 bases between the two ends. Germline CDR1 MDHEN, CDR2 SYDVKM. The CDR3 has 15 amino acids. The CDR3 reads CASSVPGQRNTEAFF. The CDR3 DNA reads as TGTGCCAGCAGTGTACCGGGACAAAGGAACACTGAAGCTTTCTTT. The complete variable domain, with remaining parts taken from reference TRBV28 and TRBJ1-1, reads DVKVTQSSRYLVKRTGEKVFLECVQDMDHENMFWYRQDPGLGLRLIYFSYDVKMKEKGDIPEGYSVSREKKERFSLILESASTNQTSMYLCASSVPGQRNTEAFFGQGTRLTVV.

The sample holds one count of this clone. J is TRBJ2-3 and V is TRBV7-2, with TRBD1 matching 9 bases. V shed 1 base, J shed 5 bases, and the junction held 7 bases outside the gene matches. This CDR3 has 16 amino acids. Looked up from germline, CDR1 is SGHTA and CDR2 is FQGNSA. The CDR3 nucleotides are TGTGCCAGCAGCTTAGACGGGACAGGGAAGATAGATACGCAGTATTTT. As protein: CASSLDGTGKIDTQYF. Full variable domain (rest looked up from reference TRBV7-2 and TRBJ2-3): GAGVSQSPSNKVTEKGKDVELRCDPISGHTALYWYRQSLGQGLEFLIYFQGNSAPDKSGLPSDRFSAERTGGSVSTLTIQRTQQEDSAVYLCASSLDGTGKIDTQYFGPGTRLTVL.

This chain connects TRBV7-2 to TRBJ2-7; D is possibly TRBD1 (6 bases). The V and J ends lost 5 bases and 6 bases respectively, with 17 bases between them. The CDR3 totals 14 residues. Looked up from germline, CDR1 is SGHTA and CDR2 is FQGNSA. As DNA, the CDR3 is TGTGCCAGCAGCCCACGAGGGGGAAAAGGCGAGCAGTACTTC. It is translated as CASSPRGGKGEQYF.

DNA of the CDR3: TGTGCCAGTAGTTTACAGGCCTATGGCTACACCTTC. Its protein product is CASSLQAYGYTF. The chain couples TRBV19 to TRBJ1-2; tentatively, D is TRBD1 (5 bases). This CDR3 region has 12 residues. The V gene's germline CDR1 is LNHDA and CDR2 SQIVND (reference sequence). The ends were cut back, 5 bases at V and 4 bases at J, with 8 bases in the middle.

The chain couples TRBV5-8 to TRBJ1-6, with 7 bases lining up with TRBD1. The CDR3 extends over 14 amino acids. Germline CDR1 and CDR2: SGHTS and YDEGEE. With 4 bases clipped from V and 4 bases from J, the junction kept 2 bases outside the gene matches. As DNA, the CDR3 is TGTGCCAGCAGCAGGGGACAGTATAATTCACCCCTCCACTTT. It codes for CASSRGQYNSPLHF.

The chain uses TRBV7-9 and TRBJ1-5; D unresolved. V was shortened by 1 base and J by 7 bases, with 8 bases between the two germline ends. Germline V lookup: CDR1 SEHNR, CDR2 FQNEAQ (reference sequence). The CDR3 has 13 amino acids. The CDR3 bases are TGTGCCAGCAGCTTAGGTAGTTCACAGCCCCAGCATTTT. This gives the protein CASSLGSSQPQHF.

V gene TRBV6-1 combines with J gene TRBJ1-4, with 11 bases matching TRBD1. With 6 bases clipped from V and 7 bases from J, the junction kept 4 bases outside the gene matches. CDR3 size: 14 residues. CDR1 and CDR2 from the germline V gene are MNHNS and SASEGT. The CDR3 loop reads CASRDRGLSEKLFF. CDR3 nucleotide sequence: TGTGCCAGCAGGGACAGGGGGCTTAGTGAAAAACTGTTTTTT.

The rearrangement links TRBV6-6 to TRBJ1-1; unclear D gene. The germline gives CDR1 MNHNY, CDR2 SVGAGI (reference sequence). The V gene lost 1 base and the J gene lost 2 bases, with 8 bases spanning the gap. This CDR3 spans 14 amino acids. CDR3 protein: CASSYWADNTEAFF. Written as DNA, the CDR3 is TGTGCCAGCAGTTACTGGGCAGACAACACTGAAGCTTTCTTT.

The CDR3 is CASSTRGGAGYNSPLHF. The CDR3 DNA follows: TGTGCCAGCAGTACCCGGGGGGGGGCAGGGTATAATTCACCCCTCCACTTT. The chain uses TRBV27 and TRBJ1-6; possibly TRBD1 for D (6 bases). Germline V gene sequence: CDR1 MNHEY, CDR2 SMNVEV (reference sequence). The CDR3 totals 17 residues. V was clipped by 5 bases and J by 4 bases, with 18 bases between them.

The chain joins TRBV11-2 to TRBJ1-4; no firm D call. The ends were cut back, 2 bases at V and 4 bases at J, with 11 bases in the middle. Per the germline V gene, CDR1 is SGHAT and CDR2 is FQNNGV. This CDR3 is 15 amino acids long. The CDR3 nucleotides are TGTGCCAGCAGCTTACAGCCTGGAGGTAATGAAAAACTGTTTTTT. Translated: CASSLQPGGNEKLFF.

V is TRBV7-9 and J is TRBJ2-7, with 8 bases identical to TRBD1. Per the germline V gene, CDR1 is SEHNR and CDR2 is FQNEAQ (reference sequence). With 1 base clipped from V and 8 bases from J, the junction kept 1 base outside the gene matches. This CDR3 has 12 amino acids. The CDR3 DNA reads TGTGCCAGCAGCTTAGGGACAGGGAAGCAGTACTTC. This translates into CASSLGTGKQYF. Full variable domain (outside the CDR3, taken from reference TRBV7-9 and TRBJ2-7): DTGVSQNPRHKITKRGQNVTFRCDPISEHNRLYWYRQTLGQGPEFLTYFQNEAQLEKSRLLSDRFSAERPKGSFSTLEIQRTEQGDSAMYLCASSLGTGKQYFGPGTRLTVT.

The V and J genes are TRBV4-1 and TRBJ2-3; perhaps TRBD2 as D (6 bases). The CDR3 consists of 15 residues. Germline V lookup: CDR1 MGHRA, CDR2 YSYEKL. V was shortened by 0 bases and J by 8 bases, with 15 bases between the two germline ends. DNA for the CDR3: TGCGCCAGCAGCCAAGAAGGCGGGGCCCGTAGTACGCAGTATTTT. Its protein product is CASSQEGGARSTQYF.

DNA of the CDR3: TGTGCCAGCAGTGAAGCGGGCAGGGTTGGTGGCTACACCTTC. It is translated as CASSEAGRVGGYTF. The chain carries TRBV6-1 and TRBJ1-2; tentatively, D is TRBD1 (5 bases). Per the germline V gene, CDR1 is MNHNS and CDR2 is SASEGT. This CDR3 contains 14 residues. The V end was cut by 0 bases, the J end by 7 bases, with 12 bases between.

This chain connects TRBV6-6 to TRBJ2-7; perhaps TRBD2 as D (6 bases). CDR1 MNHNY and CDR2 SVGAGI come from the germline V gene (reference sequence). The CDR3 is 14 amino acids. Trimming stripped 8 bases from V and 0 bases from J, with 14 bases between. CDR3 loop: CASSLSGPSYEQYF. In nucleotides, the CDR3 is TGTGCCAGCTCCCTTAGCGGCCCCTCCTACGAGCAGTACTTC.

The chain combines TRBV30 with TRBJ2-2; TRBD2 might be the D (6 bases). The CDR3 is made up of 13 amino acids. V was clipped by 0 bases and J by 6 bases, with 8 bases between them. Per germline, CDR1 GTSNPN and CDR2 SVGIG (reference sequence). The DNA for the CDR3 is TGTGCCTGGAGTGTACCGGGGGCCGGGGAGCTGTTTTTT. It encodes CAWSVPGAGELFF. Filled out from reference TRBV30 and TRBJ2-2, the complete variable domain reads SQTIHQWPATLVQPVGSPLSLECTVEGTSNPNLYWYRQAAGRGLQLLFYSVGIGQISSEVPQNLSASRPQDRQFILSSKKLLLSDSGFYLCAWSVPGAGELFFGEGSRLTVL.

V is TRBV30 and J is TRBJ1-5; a possible D gene is TRBD1 (6 bases). Germline loops: CDR1 GTSNPN, CDR2 SVGIG (reference sequence). The CDR3 is 14 residues long. Trimming removed 2 bases from V and 5 bases from J, with 13 bases in between. The CDR3 here is CAWSLGALDQPQHF. The CDR3 DNA sequence: TGTGCCTGGAGTTTGGGGGCCCTAGATCAGCCCCAGCATTTT.

The J gene is TRBJ2-7, the V gene TRBV27; 7 bases are shared with TRBD2. J lost 3 bases, V lost 2 bases, and 4 bases had no gene match. The CDR3 extends over 14 amino acids. In germline, CDR1 is MNHEY, CDR2 SMNVEV (reference sequence). In DNA form, the CDR3 reads TGTGCCAGCAGTTTAGCAGGGACTAACTACGAGCAGTACTTC. Its translation is CASSLAGTNYEQYF.

The chain uses TRBV19 and TRBJ1-6, with 9 bases identical to TRBD1. J was trimmed by 7 bases and V by 7 bases; bases with no gene match: 8. In germline, CDR1 is LNHDA, CDR2 SQIVND (reference sequence). This CDR3 has 15 amino acids. CDR3 in amino acids: CASNPAGTGNSPLHF. The CDR3 DNA is TGTGCCAGTAACCCGGCCGGGACAGGGAATTCACCCCTCCACTTT.

The V and J genes are TRBV10-2 and TRBJ1-2; TRBD1 matches at 8 bases. Germline V gene lookup returns CDR1 WSHSY and CDR2 SAAADI. Unmatched junction bases numbered 4, after V lost 10 bases and J lost 3 bases. CDR3 length: 12 residues. CDR3 coding DNA: TGCGCCACCGAGACAGGGGACTATGGCTACACCTTC. It specifies CATETGDYGYTF.

The chain joins TRBV18 to TRBJ1-2; 7 positions agree with TRBD1. Germline V gene sequence: CDR1 KGHSH, CDR2 LQKENI. The CDR3 spans 16 residues. Trimming cost V 3 bases and J 8 bases; bases outside gene matches: 15. CDR3 sequence (DNA): TGTGCCAGCTCACCCCTCGTCGGCAGGGGGGAAGAGGGCTACACCTTC. It specifies CASSPLVGRGEEGYTF.

This clone has only a few counts. This rearrangement joins TRBV2 to TRBJ2-4, with 8 bases that match TRBD1. Germline V gene sequence: CDR1 SNHLY, CDR2 FYNNEI. The V gene end was trimmed by 7 bases and the J gene end by 6 bases; junction bases not matched to a gene: 14. CDR3 size: 16 residues. CDR3 sequence (DNA): TGTGCCAGCAATTCGGACAGGGCGGTTTCGGGAAACATTCAGTACTTC. Its translation is CASNSDRAVSGNIQYF. Variable domain in full (rest from reference TRBV2 and TRBJ2-4): EPEVTQTPSHQVTQMGQEVILRCVPISNHLYFYWYRQILGQKVEFLVSFYNNEISEKSEIFDDQFSVERPDGSNFTLKIRSTKLEDSAMYFCASNSDRAVSGNIQYFGAGTRLSVL.

This rearrangement joins TRBV2 to TRBJ1-1; TRBD1 is a possible D gene (6 bases). The CDR3 has 13 amino acids. Per the germline V gene, CDR1 is SNHLY and CDR2 is FYNNEI. V was clipped by 4 bases and J by 5 bases, with 11 bases between them. The CDR3 sequence: CASSAQGSTEAFF. In DNA, the CDR3 is TGTGCCAGCAGTGCGCAGGGGAGTACTGAAGCTTTCTTT. The full variable domain, its missing parts supplied by reference TRBV2 and TRBJ1-1, is EPEVTQTPSHQVTQMGQEVILRCVPISNHLYFYWYRQILGQKVEFLVSFYNNEISEKSEIFDDQFSVERPDGSNFTLKIRSTKLEDSAMYFCASSAQGSTEAFFGQGTRLTVV.